The 22 T cell receptor beta chains below all came from one sample that was sequenced in a study of T cell responses to AZD1222 COVID-19 vaccine. Assay: immunoSEQ multiplex PCR; the TCRdb copy retains only in-frame clones and omits some. Of some 120,000 clones listed, about 92% are singletons. The starting material was peripheral blood, obtained on day 0 of AZD1222 vaccination. These TCRs come from an adult in good health.

The chain employs TRBV30 and TRBJ2-1; 8 bases are shared with TRBD1. CDR1 is GTSNPN and CDR2 is SVGIG in the germline V gene (reference sequence). This CDR3 region has 15 residues. J was trimmed by 5 bases and V by 3 bases; bases with no gene match: 9. The CDR3: CAWSFPGGWDNEQFF. The CDR3 nucleotides read TGTGCCTGGAGCTTCCCAGGGGGCTGGGACAATGAGCAGTTCTTC. The full variable domain, its missing parts supplied by reference TRBV30 and TRBJ2-1, is SQTIHQWPATLVQPVGSPLSLECTVEGTSNPNLYWYRQAAGRGLQLLFYSVGIGQISSEVPQNLSASRPQDRQFILSSKKLLLSDSGFYLCAWSFPGGWDNEQFFGPGTRLTVL.

V and J are TRBV7-9 and TRBJ1-6; possible D gene TRBD1, 6 bases. Per germline, CDR1 SEHNR and CDR2 FQNEAQ (reference sequence). The CDR3 has 14 residues. With 3 bases removed from V and 10 bases from J, the gap between germline ends came to 13 bases. DNA of the CDR3: TGTGCCAGCAGCTTCTATACAGGGCCATCACCCCTCCACTTT. It is translated as CASSFYTGPSPLHF.

For this clone: Because it lacks the conserved phenylalanine or tryptophan at the end, this CDR3 is likely a read error. The limits of the CDR3 on the DNA are not certain, so only TCRdb's listed CDR3 is given. V and J are TRBV28 and TRBJ2-7; the table's D call, TRBD2, was not checked against the DNA. The CDR3 has 12 residues if both end residues are counted. Germline CDR1 MDHEN, CDR2 SYDVKM. CDR3 loop: CASSFVARGLHY.

The count of this clone is one. The chain combines TRBV4-1 with TRBJ2-3, with 8 positions matching TRBD2. Looked up from germline, CDR1 is MGHRA and CDR2 is YSYEKL. V gave up 0 bases and J gave up 0 bases; unmatched junction bases: 14. The CDR3 runs 20 residues. CDR3 sequence (DNA): TGCGCCAGCAGCCAAGATGTAACGGGAGGGCGAGTTTATAGCACAGATACGCAGTATTTT. Amino acids: CASSQDVTGGRVYSTDTQYF.

The rearrangement joins TRBV5-6 to TRBJ2-2; D call uncertain. Germline CDR1 and CDR2: SGHDT and YYEEEE. Trimming removed 1 base from V and 5 bases from J, with 6 bases in between. The CDR3 covers 13 residues. The CDR3 sequence is CASSLIRTGELFF. DNA of the CDR3: TGTGCCAGCAGCTTGATACGTACCGGGGAGCTGTTTTTT. Looking up the rest from reference TRBV5-6 and TRBJ2-2 gives the full variable domain: DAGVTQSPTHLIKTRGQQVTLRCSPKSGHDTVSWYQQALGQGPQFIFQYYEEEERQRGNFPDRFSGHQFPNYSSELNVNALLLGDSALYLCASSLIRTGELFFGEGSRLTVL.

The gene calls are TRBV30 and TRBJ2-5, with 14 bases identical to TRBD2. CDR3 length equals 15 residues. Germline V gives CDR1 GTSNPN, CDR2 SVGIG (reference sequence). The trim removed 0 bases at V and 5 bases at J, leaving 2 bases unmatched. The CDR3 region has the DNA TGTGCCTGGAGTGTGGGACTAGCGGGAGAGGAGACCCAGTACTTC. It codes for CAWSVGLAGEETQYF.

In DNA form, the CDR3 reads TGTGCCAGCAGTTATGGCGTTGGATTTTACGAGCAGTACTTC. Translating gives CASSYGVGFYEQYF. The V gene is TRBV6-5, the J gene TRBJ2-7, with D hard to call. With 3 bases removed from V and 4 bases from J, the gap between germline ends came to 13 bases. The V gene's germline CDR1 is MNHEY and CDR2 SVGAGI. There are 14 residues in the CDR3.

The J gene is TRBJ2-7, the V gene TRBV6-4; D may be TRBD2 (5 bases). CDR1 is MRHNA, CDR2 SNTAGT, per germline. V lost 4 bases and J 0 bases, leaving 13 bases between the germline ends. The CDR3 totals 15 residues. CDR3 nucleotide sequence: TGTGCCAGCAGTGCCCTTCCCGGGGACTCCTACGAGCAGTACTTC. This codes for CASSALPGDSYEQYF.

This rearrangement joins TRBV9 to TRBJ2-5; no clear D. V lost 4 bases to trimming and J lost 4 bases, with 17 bases between them. This CDR3 is built from 15 residues. CDR1 SGDLS and CDR2 YYNGEE come from the germline V gene. CDR3 coding DNA: TGTGCCAGCAGCTTTGAGCCATCCCGCTCAGAGACCCAGTACTTC. Amino acids: CASSFEPSRSETQYF.

The gene calls are TRBV29-1 and TRBJ1-1; tentatively, D is TRBD1 (5 bases). The V gene lost 6 bases and the J gene lost 2 bases, with 10 bases spanning the gap. The CDR3 totals 12 residues. The germline CDR1 and CDR2 sequences are SQVTM and ANQGSEA. The CDR3 bases are TGCAGCGTGGGAGGACAAAACACTGAAGCTTTCTTT. Translating gives CSVGGQNTEAFF.

V and J are TRBV27 and TRBJ2-1; 12 bases are shared with TRBD2. Germline V gene sequence: CDR1 MNHEY, CDR2 SMNVEV (reference sequence). The CDR3 covers 17 residues. After removal of 2 bases from V and 7 bases from J, the junction contained 9 bases not matched to a gene. In nucleotides, the CDR3 is TGTGCCAGCAGTTTACCAAGACTAGCGGGAGCTGAGAATGAGCAGTTCTTC. Translating it yields CASSLPRLAGAENEQFF.

V usage is TRBV19 and J usage is TRBJ2-5; D remains unclear. Germline V gives CDR1 LNHDA, CDR2 SQIVND (reference sequence). Trimming stripped 0 bases from V and 1 base from J, with 18 bases between. This CDR3 has 18 residues. The CDR3: CASSIDARIILTQETQYF. The CDR3 coding sequence is TGTGCCAGTAGTATAGATGCCCGGATAATCCTCACCCAAGAGACCCAGTACTTC. Full variable domain (missing parts from reference TRBV19 and TRBJ2-5): DGGITQSPKYLFRKEGQNVTLSCEQNLNHDAMYWYRQDPGQGLRLIYYSQIVNDFQKGDIAEGYSVSREKKESFPLTVTSAQKNPTAFYLCASSIDARIILTQETQYFGPGTRLLVL.

The sample holds one count of this clone. The CDR3 region is CASSLARGGTQYF. For the CDR3, the DNA is TGCGCCAGCAGCTTGGCCCGAGGTGGTACGCAGTATTTT. The chain couples TRBV5-1 to TRBJ2-3; D gene uncertain. With 0 bases removed from V and 8 bases from J, the gap between germline ends came to 10 bases. CDR3 size: 13 residues. In germline, CDR1 is SGHRS, CDR2 YFSETQ.

V gene TRBV3-1 (or the pseudogene TRBV3-2) combines with J gene TRBJ1-6; no clear D gene. The CDR3 loop spans 18 amino acids. In germline, CDR1 is LGHDT, CDR2 YNNKEL (reference sequence). Trimming took off 0 bases at V and 7 bases at J, with 19 bases between the two ends. This CDR3 is CASSQDWIGPGGNSPLHF. For the CDR3, the DNA is TGTGCCAGCAGCCAAGATTGGATCGGGCCAGGAGGGAATTCACCCCTCCACTTT.

This chain links TRBV7-9 with TRBJ2-1, with 7 bases matching TRBD2. Germline V gives CDR1 SEHNR, CDR2 FQNEAQ (reference sequence). This CDR3 is 14 amino acids long. Trimming took 1 base from V and 5 from J; bases not matched to a gene: 2. The CDR3 DNA reads as TGTGCCAGCAGCTTAGTAGCGGGTGACAATGAGCAGTTCTTC. Translated: CASSLVAGDNEQFF.

The chain recombines TRBV11-2 with TRBJ2-1; 9 nucleotides align to TRBD2. V was clipped by 2 bases and J by 6 bases; unmatched bases: 2. Germline lookup yields CDR1 SGHAT and CDR2 FQNNGV. The CDR3 length is 14 residues. The DNA for the CDR3 is TGTGCCAGCAGCTTAAGACTAGCGGCCAATGAGCAGTTCTTC. The encoded protein is CASSLRLAANEQFF.

J is TRBJ2-1 and V is TRBV7-9; TRBD1 matches at 7 bases. This CDR3 is built from 13 residues. In germline, CDR1 is SEHNR, CDR2 FQNEAQ (reference sequence). After removal of 5 bases from V and 9 bases from J, the junction contained 7 bases not matched to a gene. The DNA of the CDR3 is TGTGCCAGCAGCCCGGGACAGCCAGGTGAGCAGTTCTTC. It translates to CASSPGQPGEQFF.

The chain uses TRBV18 and TRBJ1-5; D gene ambiguous. Deletions cut 2 bases from V and 5 bases from J, with 10 bases between. The CDR3 is made up of 14 amino acids. CDR1 and CDR2 from the germline V gene are KGHSH and LQKENI. The CDR3 sequence: CASSPEGIDQPQHF. The CDR3 DNA sequence: TGTGCCAGCTCACCAGAGGGCATTGATCAGCCCCAGCATTTT.

The chain couples TRBV28 to TRBJ1-4; D is undetermined. The CDR3 runs to 14 residues. Germline CDR1 and CDR2: MDHEN and SYDVKM. Deletions cut 5 bases from V and 0 bases from J, with 7 bases between. CDR3 in DNA: TGTGCCAGCAGTCGGGCCCCAACTAATGAAAAACTGTTTTTT. Translated: CASSRAPTNEKLFF.

J is TRBJ2-1 and V is TRBV28; possibly TRBD2 for D (5 bases). The CDR3 totals 19 residues. From germline, CDR1 is MDHEN and CDR2 SYDVKM. Deletions cut 6 bases from V and 7 bases from J, with 31 bases between. This CDR3 reads CASRLTRPSLDSLLNEQFF. The DNA of the CDR3 is TGTGCCAGCAGACTCACTAGACCGTCACTCGACTCTCTTTTGAATGAGCAGTTCTTC.

This clone was seen once. The rearrangement links TRBV11-2 to TRBJ1-2; maybe TRBD1 (6 bases). The CDR3 length is 12 residues. V was shortened by 5 bases and J by 11 bases, with 15 bases between the two germline ends. Germline loops: CDR1 SGHAT, CDR2 FQNNGV. For the CDR3, the DNA is TGTGCCAGCAGCGCGGTGGGGGCAATATACACCTTC. Amino acids: CASSAVGAIYTF.

The rearrangement links TRBV18 to TRBJ1-1; TRBD1 matches 7 bases. The CDR3 runs to 13 residues. Germline V gene lookup returns CDR1 KGHSH and CDR2 LQKENI. The junction had 1 base not matched to a gene; V was cut back by 3 bases and J by 3 bases. CDR3 sequence: CASSPQGDTEAFF. CDR3 coding DNA: TGTGCCAGCTCACCCCAGGGGGACACTGAAGCTTTCTTT.